This TCR beta chain derives from a study of STAT5B mutations in CD4+ large granular lymphocyte leukemia. The overall study: Among healthy donors, a particular HLA allele went with more CDR3 'QG' motifs. Study-level findings and limits: TRBV06-family usage was enriched in top patient clones (8/27) versus controls (2/35).

Healthy controls were blood donor buffy coats. Original methodology: Productive clonotypes were detectable down to 2.59 x 10-5 frequency. This table comes from immunoSEQ multiplex PCR, and its TCRdb copy is limited to in-frame clones, with some not included. D and trimming were read from the DNA, whereas the V and J calls and clone size are those reported in that table. The repertoire holds about 40,000 clones, roughly 84% seen once, with approximately 0.3% in the top ten. About this clone: Antigen specificity is unknown.

The V and J ends lost 5 bases and 3 bases, in that order; junction bases with no gene match: 6. This CDR3 is 15 amino acids long. Germline loops: CDR1 SEHNR, CDR2 FQNEAQ (reference sequence). The sample was CD4+ T cells from blood buffy coats. The chain is built from TRBV7-9 and TRBJ2-1; 8 bases are shared with TRBD2. This receptor was taken from a human donor in good health. CDR3 in amino acids: CASSLPTSVYNEQFF. As DNA, the CDR3 is TGTGCCAGCAGCCTCCCGACTAGCGTCTACAATGAGCAGTTCTTC.